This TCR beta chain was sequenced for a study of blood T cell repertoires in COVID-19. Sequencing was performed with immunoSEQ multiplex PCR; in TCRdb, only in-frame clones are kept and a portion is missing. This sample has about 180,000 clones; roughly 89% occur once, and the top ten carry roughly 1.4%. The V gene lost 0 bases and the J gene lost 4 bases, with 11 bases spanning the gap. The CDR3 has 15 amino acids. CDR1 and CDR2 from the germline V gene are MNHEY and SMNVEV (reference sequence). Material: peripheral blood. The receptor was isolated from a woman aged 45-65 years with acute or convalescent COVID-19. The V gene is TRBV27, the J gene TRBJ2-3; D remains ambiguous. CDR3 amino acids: CASSLSSSSPDTQYF. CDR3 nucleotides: TGTGCCAGCAGTTTATCCTCCTCGAGCCCAGATACGCAGTATTTT.